Listed below are T cell receptor beta chains from one sample, sequenced in a study of blood T cell repertoires in COVID-19. The table came from immunoSEQ multiplex PCR; TCRdb's copy has only in-frame clones and leaves some out. This table holds about 140,000 clones, over 80% found once. Sequencing was carried out using PBMCs or T cells enriched from blood (not recorded which). These receptors all stem from a man between 65 and 85 years old who had been exposed to COVID-19. Each CDR3 is given with its conserved first and last residue.

CDR3,V,J
CASSWRGEETQYF,TRBV25-1,TRBJ2-5
CASSLELAGYNEQFF,TRBV11-3,TRBJ2-1
CASSSGGQSEAFF,TRBV18,TRBJ1-1
CASSPWTGEAFF,TRBV3-1/TRBV3-2,TRBJ1-1
CASSFSLYQPQHF,TRBV12-3/TRBV12-4,TRBJ1-5
CASSVGGGAEREKLFF,TRBV9,TRBJ1-4
CAWGTGSGYEQYF,TRBV30,TRBJ2-7
CATSREGAGGVQETQYF,TRBV15,TRBJ2-5
CASDQGQVAYNEQFF,TRBV7-2,TRBJ2-1
CASKNRGARGTEAFF,TRBV3-1/TRBV3-2,TRBJ1-1
CASSVGQYQETQYF,TRBV9,TRBJ2-5
CASSYAQQVGRQETEAFF,TRBV5-8,TRBJ1-1
CASRSGGGSTDTQYF,TRBV28,TRBJ2-3
CASSDKGVWSQHF,TRBV2,TRBJ1-5
CASSPPGGPLHF,TRBV3-1/TRBV3-2,TRBJ1-6
CSVRTGGNEKLFF,TRBV29-1,TRBJ1-4
CASSLGTLAGSPLHF,TRBV11-2,TRBJ1-6
CASSFMASGTTTDTQYF,TRBV27,TRBJ2-3
CASSNPGLGREQYF,TRBV19,TRBJ2-7
CASSSLGTSGSSYEQYF,TRBV5-1,TRBJ2-7
CASSERQSTNEKLFF,TRBV19,TRBJ1-4
CASSQAPSRTDTQYF,TRBV3-1/TRBV3-2,TRBJ2-3
CASSPRTGGGTIYF,TRBV27,TRBJ1-3
CASSLRGAGGYTF,TRBV28,TRBJ1-2
CASSLEQLYGYTF,TRBV7-2,TRBJ1-2
CASSPRYSGNTIYF,TRBV27,TRBJ1-3
CASSPQVTMNTEAFF,TRBV2,TRBJ1-1
CASSIVRDQPQHF,TRBV19,TRBJ1-5
CASSSWTGRDTEAFF,TRBV11-2,TRBJ1-1
CASRSGLAGGPNRQKGFIGELFF,TRBV2,TRBJ2-2
CASSLASGGQETQYF,TRBV5-1,TRBJ2-5
CASTSRGGNTEAFF,TRBV2,TRBJ1-1